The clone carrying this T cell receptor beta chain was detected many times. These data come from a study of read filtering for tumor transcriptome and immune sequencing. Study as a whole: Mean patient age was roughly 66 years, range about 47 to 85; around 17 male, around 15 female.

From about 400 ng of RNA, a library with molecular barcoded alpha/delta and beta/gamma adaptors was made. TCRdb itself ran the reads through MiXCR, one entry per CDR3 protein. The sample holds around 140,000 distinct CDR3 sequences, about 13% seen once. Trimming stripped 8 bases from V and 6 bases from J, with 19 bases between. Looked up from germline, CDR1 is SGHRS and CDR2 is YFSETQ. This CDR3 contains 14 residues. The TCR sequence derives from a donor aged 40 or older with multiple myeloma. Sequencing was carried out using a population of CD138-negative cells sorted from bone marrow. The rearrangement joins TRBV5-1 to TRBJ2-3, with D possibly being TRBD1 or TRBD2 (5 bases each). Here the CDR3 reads CASTRGRDLDTQYF. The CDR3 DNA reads TGCGCCAGTACCCGGGGCAGGGATCTGGATACGCAGTATTTT.